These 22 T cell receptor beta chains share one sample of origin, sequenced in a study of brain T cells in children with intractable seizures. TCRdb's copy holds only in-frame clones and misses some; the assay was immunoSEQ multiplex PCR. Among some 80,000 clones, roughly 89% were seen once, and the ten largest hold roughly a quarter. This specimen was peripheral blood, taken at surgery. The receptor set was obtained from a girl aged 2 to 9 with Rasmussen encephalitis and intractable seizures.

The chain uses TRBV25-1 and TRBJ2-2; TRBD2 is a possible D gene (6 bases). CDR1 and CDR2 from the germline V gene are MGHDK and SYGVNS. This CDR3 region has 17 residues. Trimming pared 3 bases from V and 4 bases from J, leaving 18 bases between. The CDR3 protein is CASSEAGQGLFTGELFF. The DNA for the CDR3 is TGTGCCAGCAGTGAGGCGGGGCAGGGACTTTTCACCGGGGAGCTGTTTTTT.

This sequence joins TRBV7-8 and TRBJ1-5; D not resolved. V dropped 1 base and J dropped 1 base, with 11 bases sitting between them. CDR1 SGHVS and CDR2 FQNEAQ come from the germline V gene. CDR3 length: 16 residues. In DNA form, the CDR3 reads TGTGCCAGCAGCTTAGGTGGAGGGTTAAGCAATCAGCCCCAGCATTTT. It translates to CASSLGGGLSNQPQHF.

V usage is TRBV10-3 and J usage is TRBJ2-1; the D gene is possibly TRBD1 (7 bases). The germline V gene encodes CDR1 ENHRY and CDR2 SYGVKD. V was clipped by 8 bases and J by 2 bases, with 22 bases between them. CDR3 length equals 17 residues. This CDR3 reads CAIQPFRGVDPYNEQFF. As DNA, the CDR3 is TGTGCCATCCAGCCCTTCAGGGGGGTAGACCCCTACAATGAGCAGTTCTTC.

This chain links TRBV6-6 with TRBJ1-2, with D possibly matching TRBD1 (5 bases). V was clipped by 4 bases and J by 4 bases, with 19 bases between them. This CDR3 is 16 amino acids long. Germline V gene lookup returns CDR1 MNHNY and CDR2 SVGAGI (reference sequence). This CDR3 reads CASSSTGSGTVYGYTF. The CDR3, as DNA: TGTGCCAGCAGTTCTACGGGCTCCGGGACGGTCTATGGCTACACCTTC.

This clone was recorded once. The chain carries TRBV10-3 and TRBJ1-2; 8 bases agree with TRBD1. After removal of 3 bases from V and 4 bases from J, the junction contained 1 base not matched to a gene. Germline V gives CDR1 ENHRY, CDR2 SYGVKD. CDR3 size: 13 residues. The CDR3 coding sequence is TGTGCCATCAGTGAAGACAGGGGCTATGGCTACACCTTC. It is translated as CAISEDRGYGYTF.

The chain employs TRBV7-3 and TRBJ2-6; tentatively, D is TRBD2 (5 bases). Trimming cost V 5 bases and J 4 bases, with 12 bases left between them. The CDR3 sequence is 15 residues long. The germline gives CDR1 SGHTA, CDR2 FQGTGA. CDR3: CASSTRAGGANVLTF. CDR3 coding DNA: TGTGCCAGCAGCACCCGGGCGGGCGGGGCCAACGTCCTGACTTTC.

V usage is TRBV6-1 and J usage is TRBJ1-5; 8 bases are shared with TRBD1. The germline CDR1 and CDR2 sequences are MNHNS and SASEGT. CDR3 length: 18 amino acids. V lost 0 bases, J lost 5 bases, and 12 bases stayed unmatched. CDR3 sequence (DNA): TGTGCCAGCAGTGAAGCCCCTATCAGGGGGCAGAAGGATCAGCCCCAGCATTTT. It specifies CASSEAPIRGQKDQPQHF.

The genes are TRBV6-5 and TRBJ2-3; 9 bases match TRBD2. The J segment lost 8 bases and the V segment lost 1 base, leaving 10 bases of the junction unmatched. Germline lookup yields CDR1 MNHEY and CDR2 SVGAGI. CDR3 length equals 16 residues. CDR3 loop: CASSYFLGSGGSTQYF. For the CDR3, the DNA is TGTGCCAGCAGTTACTTCCTCGGGAGCGGGGGGTCTACGCAGTATTTT.

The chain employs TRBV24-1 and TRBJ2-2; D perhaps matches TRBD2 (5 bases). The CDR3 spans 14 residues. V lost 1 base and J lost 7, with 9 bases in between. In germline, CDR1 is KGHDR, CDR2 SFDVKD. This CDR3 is CATSDFFGDGELFF. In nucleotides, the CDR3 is TGTGCCACCAGTGATTTCTTCGGGGACGGGGAGCTGTTTTTT.

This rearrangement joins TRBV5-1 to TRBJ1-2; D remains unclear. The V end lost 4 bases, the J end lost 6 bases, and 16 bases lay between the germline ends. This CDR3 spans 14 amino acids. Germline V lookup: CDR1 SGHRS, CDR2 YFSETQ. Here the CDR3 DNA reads TGCGCCAGCAGCCCCGGAGCAGCCGAACATGGCTACACCTTC. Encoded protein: CASSPGAAEHGYTF.

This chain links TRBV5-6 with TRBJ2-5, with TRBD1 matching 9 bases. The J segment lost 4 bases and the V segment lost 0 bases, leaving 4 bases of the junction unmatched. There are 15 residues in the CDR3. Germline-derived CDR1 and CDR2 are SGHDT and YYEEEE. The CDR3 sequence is CASSLGGTGRETQYF. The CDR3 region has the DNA TGTGCCAGCAGCTTGGGGGGGACAGGGCGAGAGACCCAGTACTTC.

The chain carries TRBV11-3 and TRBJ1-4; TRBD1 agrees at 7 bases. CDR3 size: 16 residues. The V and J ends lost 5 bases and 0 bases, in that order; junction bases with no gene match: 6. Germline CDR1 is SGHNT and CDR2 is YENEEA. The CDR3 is CASSMRGHSTNEKLFF. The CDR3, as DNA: TGTGCCAGCAGCATGAGGGGGCACTCAACTAATGAAAAACTGTTTTTT.

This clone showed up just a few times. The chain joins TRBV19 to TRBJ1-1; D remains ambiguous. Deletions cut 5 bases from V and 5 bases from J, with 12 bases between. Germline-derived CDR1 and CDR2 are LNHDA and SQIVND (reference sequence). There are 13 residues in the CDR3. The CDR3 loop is CASSAQARTEAFF. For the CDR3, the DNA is TGTGCCAGTAGTGCCCAGGCACGGACTGAAGCTTTCTTT. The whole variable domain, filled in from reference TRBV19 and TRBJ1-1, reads DGGITQSPKYLFRKEGQNVTLSCEQNLNHDAMYWYRQDPGQGLRLIYYSQIVNDFQKGDIAEGYSVSREKKESFPLTVTSAQKNPTAFYLCASSAQARTEAFFGQGTRLTVV.

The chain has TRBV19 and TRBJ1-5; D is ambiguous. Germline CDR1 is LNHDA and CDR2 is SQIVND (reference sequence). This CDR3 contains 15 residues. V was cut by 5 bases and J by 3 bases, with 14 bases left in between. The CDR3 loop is CASSPPGWVNQPQHF. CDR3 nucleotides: TGTGCCAGTAGTCCCCCAGGATGGGTCAATCAGCCCCAGCATTTT.

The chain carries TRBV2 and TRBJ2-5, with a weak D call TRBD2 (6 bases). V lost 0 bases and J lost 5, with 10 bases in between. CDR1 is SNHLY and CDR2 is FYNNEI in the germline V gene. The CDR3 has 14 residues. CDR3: CASSEATSWETQYF. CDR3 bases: TGTGCCAGCAGTGAAGCCACTAGCTGGGAGACCCAGTACTTC.

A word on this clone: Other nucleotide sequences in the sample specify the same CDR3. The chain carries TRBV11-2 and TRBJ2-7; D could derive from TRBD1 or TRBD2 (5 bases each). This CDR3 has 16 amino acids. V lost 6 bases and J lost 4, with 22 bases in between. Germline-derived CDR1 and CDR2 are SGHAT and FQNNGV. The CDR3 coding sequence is TGTGCCAGCAGGTTACTGGGGCAGGGAGTGTCATACGAGCAGTACTTC. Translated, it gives CASRLLGQGVSYEQYF.

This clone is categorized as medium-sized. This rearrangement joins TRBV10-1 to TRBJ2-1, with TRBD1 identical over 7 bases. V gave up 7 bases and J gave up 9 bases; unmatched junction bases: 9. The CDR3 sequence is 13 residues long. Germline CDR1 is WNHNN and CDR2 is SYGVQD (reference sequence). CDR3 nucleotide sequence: TGCGCCAGCACTCGACAGGGATATGGTGAGCAGTTCTTC. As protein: CASTRQGYGEQFF.

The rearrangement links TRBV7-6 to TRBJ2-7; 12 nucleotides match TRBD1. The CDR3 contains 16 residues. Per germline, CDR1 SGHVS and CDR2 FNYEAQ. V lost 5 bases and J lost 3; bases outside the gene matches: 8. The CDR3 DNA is TGTGCCAGCAGCCTCCGAGGGACAGGGGGCGACTACGAGCAGTACTTC. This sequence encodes CASSLRGTGGDYEQYF.

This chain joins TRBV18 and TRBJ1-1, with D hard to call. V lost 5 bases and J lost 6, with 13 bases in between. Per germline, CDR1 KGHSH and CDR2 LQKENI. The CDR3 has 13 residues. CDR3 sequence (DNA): TGTGCCAGCTCATCCATCATTGGCGCTGAAGCTTTCTTT. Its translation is CASSSIIGAEAFF.

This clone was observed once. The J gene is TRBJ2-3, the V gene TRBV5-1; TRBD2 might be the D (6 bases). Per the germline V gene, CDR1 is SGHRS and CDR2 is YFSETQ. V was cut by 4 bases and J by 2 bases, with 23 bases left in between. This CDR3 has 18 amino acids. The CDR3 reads CASSLRLRDLLLTDTQYF. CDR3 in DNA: TGCGCCAGCAGCCTACGACTGCGGGACCTGCTTCTCACAGATACGCAGTATTTT.

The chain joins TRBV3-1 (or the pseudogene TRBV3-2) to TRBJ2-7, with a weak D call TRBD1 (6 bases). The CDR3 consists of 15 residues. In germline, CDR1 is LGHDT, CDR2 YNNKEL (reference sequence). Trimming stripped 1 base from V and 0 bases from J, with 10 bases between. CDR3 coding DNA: TGTGCCAGCAGCCAAGGGACAGTTATCTCCTACGAGCAGTACTTC. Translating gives CASSQGTVISYEQYF.

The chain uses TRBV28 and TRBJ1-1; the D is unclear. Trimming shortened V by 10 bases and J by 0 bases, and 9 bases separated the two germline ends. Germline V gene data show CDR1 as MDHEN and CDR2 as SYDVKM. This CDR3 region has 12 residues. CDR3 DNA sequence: TGTGCCACCAGGACCTTGAACACTGAAGCTTTCTTT. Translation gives CATRTLNTEAFF. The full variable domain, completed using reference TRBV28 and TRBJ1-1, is DVKVTQSSRYLVKRTGEKVFLECVQDMDHENMFWYRQDPGLGLRLIYFSYDVKMKEKGDIPEGYSVSREKKERFSLILESASTNQTSMYLCATRTLNTEAFFGQGTRLTVV.